The rows below give T cell receptor beta chains drawn from one sample of a study of graft-versus-host responses after intestinal transplantation. TCRdb's copy holds only in-frame clones and misses some; the assay was immunoSEQ multiplex PCR. There are 13,000 or so clones in the sample; roughly 81% occur only once, and roughly 7% lies in the top ten. Sample: ileum tissue, taken 16 days after intestinal transplant. These receptors originate from a human patient who received an intestinal transplant, so some T cells may come from the graft donor. CDR3s include the opening cysteine and the closing phenylalanine or tryptophan. The order of the fields is CDR3 protein, clone size, J gene, V gene. Clone size appears in some rows only: once, few, many, or a class for an expanded clone.

CASSLGLAGGLGTQYF | . | TRBJ2-3 | TRBV7-2
CAWSSPGNTIYF | . | TRBJ1-3 | TRBV30
CASSQSPTGATEAFF | . | TRBJ1-1 | TRBV4-1
CASLGGVEVEAFF | . | TRBJ1-1 | TRBV2
CASSLVTSGLHSYNEQFF | . | TRBJ2-1 | TRBV28
CARTPGGGNTEAFF | . | TRBJ1-1 | TRBV27
CSVALNEQFF | . | TRBJ2-1 | TRBV29-1
CASTDRGSSGGNQPQHF | . | TRBJ1-5 | TRBV6-4
CASSFRLAGSQETQYF | . | TRBJ2-5 | TRBV7-9
CASSVGRGGTYEQYF | . | TRBJ2-7 | TRBV6-1
CASSRDRSTPPQHF | . | TRBJ1-5 | TRBV6-5
CASSLGLGVGTDTQYF | . | TRBJ2-3 | TRBV7-6
CASSVLGTGDYGYTF | . | TRBJ1-2 | TRBV9
CASSSGGAVYNEQFF | . | TRBJ2-1 | TRBV7-8
CASSSPDRVTLEGYTF | . | TRBJ1-2 | TRBV7-3
CASSYLFQVSYEQYF | once | TRBJ2-7 | TRBV6-6
CASSVSPPGDRPYEQYF | . | TRBJ2-7 | TRBV13
CASSYGGAYRDTQYF | . | TRBJ2-3 | TRBV7-9
CASSPLPRDRTLHSGNTIYF | . | TRBJ1-3 | TRBV14
CASSLGRGGFETQYF | . | TRBJ2-5 | TRBV5-4
CASSFLPGRGEKLFF | . | TRBJ1-4 | TRBV7-6
CASSQLGQGGGEAFF | . | TRBJ1-1 | TRBV7-9
CASSYTTGLNTEAFF | few | TRBJ1-1 | TRBV6-5
CASSQATSGRAIYEQYF | . | TRBJ2-7 | TRBV4-1
CASSGRGRTDTQYF | . | TRBJ2-3 | TRBV9
CASSPGQGILKFF | . | TRBJ2-1 | TRBV5-1
CASSDGGNSPLHF | . | TRBJ1-6 | TRBV10-2
CATSRGVRAGGGYNEQFF | . | TRBJ2-1 | TRBV15
CASRTSGRAYEQYF | . | TRBJ2-7 | TRBV6-6
CASSLGLWGPYNEQFF | . | TRBJ2-1 | TRBV28
CASSQGRNQPQHF | . | TRBJ1-5 | TRBV7-9
CASSPFKGAGELFF | . | TRBJ2-2 | TRBV18
CASSEPSGFPYEQYF | . | TRBJ2-7 | TRBV6-1
CASSQVFGRGLFLYGYTF | . | TRBJ1-2 | TRBV4-1
CASSEASTLRTGELFF | . | TRBJ2-2 | TRBV25-1
CASSPSGRIAYEQYF | . | TRBJ2-7 | TRBV7-9
CASGSGQEGTNEKLFF | . | TRBJ1-4 | TRBV28
CASSALLAEIHQETQYF | . | TRBJ2-5 | TRBV25-1
CGQPHSGNTIYF | . | TRBJ1-3 | TRBV6-1
CASSSLNQPQHF | few | TRBJ1-5 | TRBV7-8
CASSPREMLLYGYTF | once | TRBJ1-2 | TRBV14
CASSLGGGYGYTF | . | TRBJ1-2 | TRBV5-1
CASSRAPTSGGDNEQFF | . | TRBJ2-1 | TRBV19
CSVDRTGAGYGYTF | . | TRBJ1-2 | TRBV29-1
CASSLFIGQGAGGANVLTF | . | TRBJ2-6 | TRBV5-6
CASSYVLGVEETQYF | . | TRBJ2-5 | TRBV6-5
CASKPASTGETEAFF | . | TRBJ1-1 | TRBV6-5
CASRAGSWRETSYNEQFF | . | TRBJ2-1 | TRBV5-6
CASSSEADTQYF | . | TRBJ2-3 | TRBV5-4
CAISTRDFTYNEQFF | . | TRBJ2-1 | TRBV10-3
CSATKSYEQYF | . | TRBJ2-7 | TRBV20-1
CASSDSGTDSNQPQHF | . | TRBJ1-5 | TRBV25-1
CASSFRGLQETQYF | . | TRBJ2-5 | TRBV7-9
CASRTTGYTYEQYF | . | TRBJ2-7 | TRBV19
CASGPLPGLAYNEQFF | . | TRBJ2-1 | TRBV12-5